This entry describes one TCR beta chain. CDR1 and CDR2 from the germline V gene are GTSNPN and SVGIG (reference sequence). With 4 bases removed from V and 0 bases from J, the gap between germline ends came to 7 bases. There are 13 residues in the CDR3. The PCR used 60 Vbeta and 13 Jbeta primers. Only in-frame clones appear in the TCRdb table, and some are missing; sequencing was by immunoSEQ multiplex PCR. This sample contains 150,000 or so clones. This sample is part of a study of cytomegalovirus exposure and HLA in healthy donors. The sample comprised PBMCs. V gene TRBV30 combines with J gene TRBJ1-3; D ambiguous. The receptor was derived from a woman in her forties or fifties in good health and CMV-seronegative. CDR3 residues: CAWKENSGNTIYF. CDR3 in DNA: TGTGCCTGGAAGGAGAACTCTGGAAACACCATATATTTT.